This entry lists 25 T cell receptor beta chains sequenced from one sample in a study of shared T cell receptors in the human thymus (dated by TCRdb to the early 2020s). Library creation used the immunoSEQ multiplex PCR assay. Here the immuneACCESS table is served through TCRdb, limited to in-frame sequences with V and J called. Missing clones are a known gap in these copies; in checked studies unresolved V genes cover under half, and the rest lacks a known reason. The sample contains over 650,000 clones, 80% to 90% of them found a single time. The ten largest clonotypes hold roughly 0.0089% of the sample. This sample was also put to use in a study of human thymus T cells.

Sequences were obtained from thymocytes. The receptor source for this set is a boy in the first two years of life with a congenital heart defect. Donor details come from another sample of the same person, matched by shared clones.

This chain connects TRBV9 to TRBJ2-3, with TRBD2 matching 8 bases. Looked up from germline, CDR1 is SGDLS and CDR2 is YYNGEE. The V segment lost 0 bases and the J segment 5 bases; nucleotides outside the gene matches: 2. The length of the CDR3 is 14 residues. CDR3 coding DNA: TGTGCCAGCAGCGTAGGCCTAGCGGGAGATACGCAGTATTTT. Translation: CASSVGLAGDTQYF.

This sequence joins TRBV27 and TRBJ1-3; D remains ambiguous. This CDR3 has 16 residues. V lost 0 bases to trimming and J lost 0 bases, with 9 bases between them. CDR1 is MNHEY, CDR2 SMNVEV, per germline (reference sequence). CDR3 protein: CASSLSHISSGNTIYF. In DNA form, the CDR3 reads TGTGCCAGCAGTTTATCCCACATCAGCTCTGGAAACACCATATATTTT.

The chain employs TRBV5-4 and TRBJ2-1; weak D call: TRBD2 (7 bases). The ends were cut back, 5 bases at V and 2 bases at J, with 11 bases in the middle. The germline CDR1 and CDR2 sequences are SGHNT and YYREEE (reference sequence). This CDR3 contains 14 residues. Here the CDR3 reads CASSGRGAYNEQFF. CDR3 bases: TGTGCCAGCAGTGGGAGGGGGGCCTACAATGAGCAGTTCTTC.

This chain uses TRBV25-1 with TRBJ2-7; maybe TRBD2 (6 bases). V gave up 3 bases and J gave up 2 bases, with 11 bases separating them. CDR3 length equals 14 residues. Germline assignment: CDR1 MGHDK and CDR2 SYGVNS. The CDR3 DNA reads TGTGCCAGCAGTGACGGACTATACCCCTACGAGCAGTACTTC. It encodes CASSDGLYPYEQYF.

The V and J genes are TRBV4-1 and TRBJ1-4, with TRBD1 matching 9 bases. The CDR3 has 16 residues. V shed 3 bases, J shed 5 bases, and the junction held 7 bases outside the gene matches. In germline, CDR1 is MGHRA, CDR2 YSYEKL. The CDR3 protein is CASSQLADRGNEKLFF. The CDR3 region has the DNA TGCGCCAGCAGCCAGCTAGCAGACAGGGGGAATGAAAAACTGTTTTTT.

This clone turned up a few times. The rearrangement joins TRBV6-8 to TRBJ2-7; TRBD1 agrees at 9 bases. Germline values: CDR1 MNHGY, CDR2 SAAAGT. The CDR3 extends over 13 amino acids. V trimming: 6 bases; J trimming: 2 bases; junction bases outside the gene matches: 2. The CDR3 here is CASSTGGPYEQYF. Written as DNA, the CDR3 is TGTGCCAGCAGCACAGGGGGCCCCTACGAGCAGTACTTC.

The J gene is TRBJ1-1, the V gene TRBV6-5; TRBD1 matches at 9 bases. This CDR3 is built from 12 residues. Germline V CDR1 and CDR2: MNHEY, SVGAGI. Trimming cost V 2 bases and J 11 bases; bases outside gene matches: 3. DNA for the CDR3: TGTGCCAGCAGTTACAAACAGGGGGCCGCTTTCTTT. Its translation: CASSYKQGAAFF.

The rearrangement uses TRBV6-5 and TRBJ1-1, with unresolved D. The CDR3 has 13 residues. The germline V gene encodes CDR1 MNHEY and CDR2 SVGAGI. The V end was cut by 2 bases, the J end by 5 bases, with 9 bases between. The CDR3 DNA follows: TGTGCCAGCAGTTACCAGCCTAGGACTGAAGCTTTCTTT. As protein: CASSYQPRTEAFF.

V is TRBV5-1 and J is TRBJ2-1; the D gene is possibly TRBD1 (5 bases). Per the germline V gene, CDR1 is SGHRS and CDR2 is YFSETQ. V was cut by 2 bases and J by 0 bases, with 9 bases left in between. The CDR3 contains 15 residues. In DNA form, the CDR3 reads TGCGCCAGCAGCTTCCGGACAAGCTCCTACAATGAGCAGTTCTTC. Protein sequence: CASSFRTSSYNEQFF.

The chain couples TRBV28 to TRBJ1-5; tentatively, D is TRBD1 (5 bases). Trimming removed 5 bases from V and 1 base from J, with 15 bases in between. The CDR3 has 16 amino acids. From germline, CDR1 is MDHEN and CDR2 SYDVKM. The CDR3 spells CASSPAGRLSNQPQHF. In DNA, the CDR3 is TGTGCCAGCAGTCCCGCGGGACGGCTCAGCAATCAGCCCCAGCATTTT.

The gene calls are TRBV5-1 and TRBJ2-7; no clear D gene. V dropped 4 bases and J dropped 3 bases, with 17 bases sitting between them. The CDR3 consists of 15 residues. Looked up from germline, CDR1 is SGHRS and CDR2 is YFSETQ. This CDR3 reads CASSLNLPRSYEQYF. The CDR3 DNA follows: TGCGCCAGCAGCCTTAATTTACCTCGCAGCTACGAGCAGTACTTC.

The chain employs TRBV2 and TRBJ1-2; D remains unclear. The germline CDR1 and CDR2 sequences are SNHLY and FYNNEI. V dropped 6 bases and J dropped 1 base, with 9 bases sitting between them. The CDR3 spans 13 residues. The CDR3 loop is CASRIDINYGYTF. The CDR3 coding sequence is TGTGCCAGCAGGATTGACATTAACTATGGCTACACCTTC.

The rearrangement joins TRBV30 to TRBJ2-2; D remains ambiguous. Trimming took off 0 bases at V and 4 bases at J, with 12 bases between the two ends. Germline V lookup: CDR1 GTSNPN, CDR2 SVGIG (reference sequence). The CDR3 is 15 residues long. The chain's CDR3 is CAWSVVQLVTGELFF. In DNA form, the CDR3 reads TGTGCCTGGAGTGTAGTACAGCTTGTCACCGGGGAGCTGTTTTTT.

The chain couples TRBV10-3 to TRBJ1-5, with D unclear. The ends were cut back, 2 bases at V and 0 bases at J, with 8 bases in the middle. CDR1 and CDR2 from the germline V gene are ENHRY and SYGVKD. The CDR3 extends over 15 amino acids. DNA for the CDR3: TGTGCCATCAGTGAGACAGTCCATAGCAATCAGCCCCAGCATTTT. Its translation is CAISETVHSNQPQHF.

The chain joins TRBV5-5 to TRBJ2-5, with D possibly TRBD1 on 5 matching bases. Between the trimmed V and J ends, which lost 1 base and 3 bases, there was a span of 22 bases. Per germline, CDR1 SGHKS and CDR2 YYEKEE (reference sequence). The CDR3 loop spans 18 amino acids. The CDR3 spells CASSLRNDRDSAEETQYF. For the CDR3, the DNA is TGTGCCAGCAGCTTGCGGAATGACCGTGACAGCGCAGAAGAGACCCAGTACTTC. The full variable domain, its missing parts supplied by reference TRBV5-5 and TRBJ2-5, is DAGVTQSPTHLIKTRGQQVTLRCSPISGHKSVSWYQQVLGQGPQFIFQYYEKEERGRGNFPDRFSARQFPNYSSELNVNALLLGDSALYLCASSLRNDRDSAEETQYFGPGTRLLVL.

CDR3: CASSLNRENTEAFF. The CDR3 DNA sequence: TGCGCCAGCAGCTTGAACAGGGAGAACACTGAAGCTTTCTTT. The rearrangement joins TRBV5-1 to TRBJ1-1; D might be TRBD1 (6 bases). Trimming cost V 1 base and J 1 base, with 8 bases left between them. From germline, CDR1 is SGHRS and CDR2 YFSETQ. This CDR3 contains 14 residues. Full variable domain (outside the CDR3, taken from reference TRBV5-1 and TRBJ1-1): KAGVTQTPRYLIKTRGQQVTLSCSPISGHRSVSWYQQTPGQGLQFLFEYFSETQRNKGNFPGRFSGRQFSNSRSEMNVSTLELGDSALYLCASSLNRENTEAFFGQGTRLTVV.

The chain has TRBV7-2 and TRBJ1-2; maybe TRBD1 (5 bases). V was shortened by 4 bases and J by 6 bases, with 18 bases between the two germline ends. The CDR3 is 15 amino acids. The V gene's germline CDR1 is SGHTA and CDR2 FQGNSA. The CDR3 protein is CASSSASRVRDGYTF. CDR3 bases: TGTGCCAGCAGCTCCGCCTCCAGGGTCCGGGATGGCTACACCTTC.

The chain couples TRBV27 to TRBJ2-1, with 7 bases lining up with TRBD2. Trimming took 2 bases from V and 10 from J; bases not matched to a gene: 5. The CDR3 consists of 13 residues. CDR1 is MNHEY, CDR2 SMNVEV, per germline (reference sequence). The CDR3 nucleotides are TGTGCCAGCAGTTTAGGGGGAGGGCCCGAGCAGTTCTTC. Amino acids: CASSLGGGPEQFF.

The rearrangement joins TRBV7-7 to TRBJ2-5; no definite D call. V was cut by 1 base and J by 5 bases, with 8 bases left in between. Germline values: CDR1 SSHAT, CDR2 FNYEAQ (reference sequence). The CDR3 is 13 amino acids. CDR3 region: CASSLDAAETQYF. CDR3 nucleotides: TGTGCCAGCAGCTTAGACGCTGCGGAGACCCAGTACTTC.

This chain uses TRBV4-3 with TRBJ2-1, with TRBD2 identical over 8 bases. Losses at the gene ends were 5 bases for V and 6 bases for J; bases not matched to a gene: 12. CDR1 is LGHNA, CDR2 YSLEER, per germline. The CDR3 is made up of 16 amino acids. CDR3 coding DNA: TGCGCCAGCAGCGGGAGGGGACTAGATTCCGGCAATGAGCAGTTCTTC. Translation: CASSGRGLDSGNEQFF.

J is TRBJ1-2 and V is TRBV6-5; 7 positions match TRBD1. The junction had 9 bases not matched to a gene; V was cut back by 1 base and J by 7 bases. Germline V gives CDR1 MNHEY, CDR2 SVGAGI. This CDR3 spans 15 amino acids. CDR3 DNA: TGTGCCAGCAGTTACTTGGGGACAGCCAGGACTGGCTACACCTTC. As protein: CASSYLGTARTGYTF.

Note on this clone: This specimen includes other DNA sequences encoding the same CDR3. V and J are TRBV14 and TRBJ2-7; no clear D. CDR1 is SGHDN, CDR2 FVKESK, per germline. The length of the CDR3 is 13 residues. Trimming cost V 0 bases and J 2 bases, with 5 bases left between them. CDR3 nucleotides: TGTGCCAGCAGCCAAGACCGTGCCTACGAGCAGTACTTC. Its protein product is CASSQDRAYEQYF. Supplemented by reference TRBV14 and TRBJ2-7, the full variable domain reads EAGVTQFPSHSVIEKGQTVTLRCDPISGHDNLYWYRRVMGKEIKFLLHFVKESKQDESGMPNNRFLAERTGGTYSTLKVQPAELEDSGVYFCASSQDRAYEQYFGPGTRLTVT.

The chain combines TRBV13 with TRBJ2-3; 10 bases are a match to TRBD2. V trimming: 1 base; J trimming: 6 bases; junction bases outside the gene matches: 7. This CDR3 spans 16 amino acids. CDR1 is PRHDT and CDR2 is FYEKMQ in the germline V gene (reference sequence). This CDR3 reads CASSLVGTSEPDTQYF. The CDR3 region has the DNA TGTGCCAGCAGCTTAGTCGGGACTAGCGAACCTGATACGCAGTATTTT.

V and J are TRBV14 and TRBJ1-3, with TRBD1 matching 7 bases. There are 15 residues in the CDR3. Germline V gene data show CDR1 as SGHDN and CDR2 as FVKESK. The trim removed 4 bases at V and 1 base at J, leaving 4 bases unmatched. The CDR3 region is CASSPETGSGNTIYF. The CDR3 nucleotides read TGTGCCAGCAGCCCGGAGACAGGGTCTGGAAACACCATATATTTT.

DNA for the CDR3: TGTGCCAGCAGAGAAGATCAGGCACCTAATGAAAAACTGTTTTTT. Translated: CASREDQAPNEKLFF. J is TRBJ1-4 and V is TRBV28; the D is unclear. Per the germline V gene, CDR1 is MDHEN and CDR2 is SYDVKM. Trimming took 6 bases from V and 3 from J, leaving 14 bases between them. The CDR3 loop spans 15 amino acids. The complete variable domain, with remaining parts taken from reference TRBV28 and TRBJ1-4, reads DVKVTQSSRYLVKRTGEKVFLECVQDMDHENMFWYRQDPGLGLRLIYFSYDVKMKEKGDIPEGYSVSREKKERFSLILESASTNQTSMYLCASREDQAPNEKLFFGSGTQLSVL.